One and the same sample provided the 27 T cell receptor beta chains below, sequenced in a study of technical replicates of blood from a handful of donors. Sequencing was performed with immunoSEQ multiplex PCR; in TCRdb, only in-frame clones are kept and a portion is missing. The sample lists more than 90,000 clones, roughly 95% occurring once. Material: T cells isolated from PBMCs. These receptors were taken from a human donor in good health.

The count of this clone is one. The chain links TRBV6-6 to TRBJ2-7; TRBD2 matches 14 bases. V was clipped by 6 bases and J by 2 bases; unmatched bases: 3. This CDR3 comprises 15 residues. From germline, CDR1 is MNHNY and CDR2 SVGAGI (reference sequence). The CDR3 protein is CASRRLAGGAYEQYF. The CDR3 DNA follows: TGTGCCAGCAGGCGACTAGCGGGAGGGGCCTACGAGCAGTACTTC.

The CDR3 reads CASSEFDRGRETQYF. In DNA, the CDR3 is TGTGCCAGCAGTGAATTCGACAGGGGGCGGGAGACCCAGTACTTC. This rearrangement joins TRBV25-1 to TRBJ2-5, with 10 bases fitting TRBD1. The length of the CDR3 is 15 residues. Germline CDR1 and CDR2: MGHDK and SYGVNS. The J segment lost 5 bases and the V segment lost 1 base, leaving 4 bases of the junction unmatched.

The chain is built from TRBV2 and TRBJ2-1, with 12 bases aligning to TRBD2. The V gene's germline CDR1 is SNHLY and CDR2 FYNNEI. V gave up 2 bases and J gave up 7 bases; unmatched junction bases: 3. The CDR3 is 15 residues long. CDR3 amino acids: CASSETSGGKNEQFF. The CDR3 nucleotides read TGTGCCAGCAGTGAAACTAGCGGGGGGAAAAATGAGCAGTTCTTC.

V usage is TRBV29-1 and J usage is TRBJ2-6; D is possibly TRBD2 (6 bases). With 6 bases removed from V and 0 bases from J, the gap between germline ends came to 18 bases. This CDR3 comprises 17 residues. Germline CDR1 SQVTM, CDR2 ANQGSEA. DNA for the CDR3: TGCAGCGTCCCGGAGGGACCTTTATCCTCTGGGGCCAACGTCCTGACTTTC. Its protein is CSVPEGPLSSGANVLTF. Full variable domain (missing parts from reference TRBV29-1 and TRBJ2-6): SAVISQKPSRDICQRGTSLTIQCQVDSQVTMMFWYRQQPGQSLTLIATANQGSEATYESGFVIDKFPISRPNLTFSTLTVSNMSPEDSSIYLCSVPEGPLSSGANVLTFGAGSRLTVL.

This clone was recorded a few times. This chain joins TRBV30 and TRBJ1-1; no clear D. This CDR3 is built from 15 residues. V was trimmed by 3 bases and J by 5 bases, leaving 19 bases between them. The germline gives CDR1 GTSNPN, CDR2 SVGIG (reference sequence). The CDR3 DNA is TGTGCCTGGAGAGACCTTAAGGAGTGGAAAACTGAAGCTTTCTTT. Translation gives CAWRDLKEWKTEAFF. The full variable domain, in which reference TRBV30 and TRBJ1-1 provide the parts outside the CDR3, is SQTIHQWPATLVQPVGSPLSLECTVEGTSNPNLYWYRQAAGRGLQLLFYSVGIGQISSEVPQNLSASRPQDRQFILSSKKLLLSDSGFYLCAWRDLKEWKTEAFFGQGTRLTVV.

The V gene is TRBV5-4, the J gene TRBJ2-5, with D uncertain. Germline V gene sequence: CDR1 SGHNT, CDR2 YYREEE (reference sequence). The CDR3 has 12 residues. V was shortened by 4 bases and J by 4 bases, with 8 bases between the two germline ends. CDR3 coding DNA: TGTGCCAGCAGCGAGAGCCTAGAGACCCAGTACTTC. This translates into CASSESLETQYF.

The rearrangement joins TRBV27 to TRBJ2-6, with 7 nucleotides matching TRBD2. CDR3 length: 19 amino acids. J lost 1 base, V lost 4 bases, and 13 bases had no gene match. Germline V gene data show CDR1 as MNHEY and CDR2 as SMNVEV (reference sequence). In DNA, the CDR3 is TGTGCCAGCAGTTCAGACGGGGAGGGAAGGATATCTGGGGCCAACGTCCTGACTTTC. Amino acid sequence: CASSSDGEGRISGANVLTF.

The chain recombines TRBV27 with TRBJ2-1; TRBD1 is a possible D gene (7 bases). Trimming removed 2 bases at V and 7 bases at J, with 9 bases between. Germline values: CDR1 MNHEY, CDR2 SMNVEV (reference sequence). The CDR3 length is 13 residues. The CDR3 protein is CASSLQGGNEQFF. DNA of the CDR3: TGTGCCAGCAGTTTACAGGGGGGTAATGAGCAGTTCTTC.

The chain has TRBV7-3 and TRBJ2-1; 11 positions match TRBD2. This CDR3 has 16 amino acids. The J segment lost 9 bases and the V segment lost 4 bases, leaving 11 bases of the junction unmatched. Per the germline V gene, CDR1 is SGHTA and CDR2 is FQGTGA. The CDR3 loop is CASSYLGLAEHGEQFF. DNA of the CDR3: TGTGCCAGCAGCTATTTGGGACTAGCGGAGCACGGTGAGCAGTTCTTC.

In this sample, this clone turned up once. This chain uses TRBV7-9 with TRBJ1-3; a weak D match, TRBD1 (6 bases). The CDR3 is made up of 19 amino acids. The germline gives CDR1 SEHNR, CDR2 FQNEAQ (reference sequence). V was cut by 1 base and J by 2 bases, with 21 bases left in between. Here the CDR3 reads CASSLDRVGSLTTGNTIYF. CDR3 sequence (DNA): TGTGCCAGCAGCTTAGACAGGGTTGGAAGTCTTACCACTGGAAACACCATATATTTT.

Here the CDR3 DNA reads TGTGCCATCCGAGTCCAAGAGACCCAGTACTTC. Translating it yields CAIRVQETQYF. The gene calls are TRBV10-3 and TRBJ2-5; no firm D call. Trimming stripped 8 bases from V and 1 base from J, with 5 bases between. This CDR3 is 11 amino acids long. Per germline, CDR1 ENHRY and CDR2 SYGVKD.

The V and J genes are TRBV5-1 and TRBJ2-7, with D possibly TRBD1 on 6 matching bases. V shed 2 bases and J shed 6 bases, with 27 bases lying between them. Looked up from germline, CDR1 is SGHRS and CDR2 is YFSETQ. The CDR3 totals 18 residues. The CDR3 DNA sequence: TGCGCCAGCAGCTTAAGGGGCGCAGGGGTGAGTCTCGAGTCCGAGCAGTACTTC. Translation gives CASSLRGAGVSLESEQYF.

This chain joins TRBV7-6 and TRBJ2-3; D unresolved. The V gene lost 3 bases and the J gene lost 6 bases, with 7 bases spanning the gap. In germline, CDR1 is SGHVS, CDR2 FNYEAQ. This CDR3 is 12 amino acids long. The CDR3 reads CASSFVLDTQYF. The CDR3 coding sequence is TGTGCCAGCAGCTTCGTCCTGGATACGCAGTATTTT.

This clone was seen just once. This chain joins TRBV4-1 and TRBJ1-2, with D perhaps matching TRBD1 (5 bases). V dropped 4 bases and J dropped 8 bases, with 23 bases sitting between them. The CDR3 is 16 amino acids. Looked up from germline, CDR1 is MGHRA and CDR2 is YSYEKL. The CDR3 loop reads CASSPPGGANLVGYTF. The CDR3 nucleotides are TGCGCCAGCAGCCCGCCCGGGGGAGCCAATCTTGTCGGCTACACCTTC.

The chain is built from TRBV5-1 and TRBJ2-5, with 10 bases aligning to TRBD2. The CDR3 consists of 15 residues. In germline, CDR1 is SGHRS, CDR2 YFSETQ. The J segment lost 3 bases and the V segment lost 3 bases, leaving 5 bases of the junction unmatched. CDR3 loop: CASSSFLAGEETQYF. The CDR3 DNA sequence: TGCGCCAGCAGCTCATTTCTAGCGGGGGAAGAGACCCAGTACTTC.

This chain links TRBV18 with TRBJ2-3; 10 bases are shared with TRBD1. The junction had 8 bases not matched to a gene; V was cut back by 2 bases and J by 3 bases. The germline V gene has CDR1 KGHSH and CDR2 LQKENI. This CDR3 is built from 17 residues. The CDR3 DNA reads as TGTGCCAGCTCACCATCGGGACAGGGGTACTCTACAGATACGCAGTATTTT. Amino acids: CASSPSGQGYSTDTQYF.

The rearrangement joins TRBV5-6 to TRBJ2-2; a possible D gene is TRBD2 (6 bases). The CDR3 length is 16 residues. Germline loops: CDR1 SGHDT, CDR2 YYEEEE. Trimming shortened V by 0 bases and J by 4 bases, and 13 bases separated the two germline ends. CDR3 DNA sequence: TGTGCCAGCAGCTTGGGACTAGAGATTCGCACCGGGGAGCTGTTTTTT. Amino acids: CASSLGLEIRTGELFF.

A single count supports this clone. The rearrangement joins TRBV7-9 to TRBJ2-7; tentative D call: TRBD2 (5 bases). CDR1 SEHNR and CDR2 FQNEAQ come from the germline V gene (reference sequence). The V gene lost 5 bases and the J gene lost 4 bases, with 12 bases spanning the gap. The CDR3 runs 13 residues. CDR3 DNA: TGTGCCAGCAGCCGTTTTAGCGCGTACGAGCAGTACTTC. Encoded protein: CASSRFSAYEQYF.

The chain is built from TRBV27 and TRBJ2-7; 7 bases align to TRBD2. The CDR3 covers 16 residues. V dropped 0 bases and J dropped 3; count of bases not matched to a gene: 8. Germline V lookup: CDR1 MNHEY, CDR2 SMNVEV (reference sequence). This chain's CDR3 is CASSLSGGEGDYEQYF. DNA of the CDR3: TGTGCCAGCAGTTTATCGGGGGGGGAGGGAGACTACGAGCAGTACTTC.

The gene calls are TRBV7-9 and TRBJ1-2, with a tentative D call TRBD1 (5 bases). The CDR3 sequence is 13 residues long. Trimming took off 5 bases at V and 4 bases at J, with 11 bases between the two ends. Germline V gene sequence: CDR1 SEHNR, CDR2 FQNEAQ (reference sequence). This CDR3 reads CASSRGGGYGYTF. CDR3 nucleotides: TGTGCCAGCAGCCGTGGGGGGGGCTATGGCTACACCTTC.

Remarks on this clone: Different DNA sequences within this sample yield the same CDR3. This chain uses TRBV30 with TRBJ2-7; no clear D. Trimming took 1 base from V and 1 from J, leaving 5 bases between them. The CDR3 length is 12 residues. Germline V gene sequence: CDR1 GTSNPN, CDR2 SVGIG (reference sequence). CDR3 amino acids: CAWSDSSYEQYF. The CDR3 DNA reads TGTGCCTGGAGTGACAGTTCCTACGAGCAGTACTTC.

This clone has a single count. The rearrangement uses TRBV5-1 and TRBJ2-3; 12 nucleotides line up with TRBD2. The CDR3 runs 16 residues. The V segment lost 3 bases and the J segment 4 bases; nucleotides outside the gene matches: 6. Germline V gene data show CDR1 as SGHRS and CDR2 as YFSETQ. CDR3 sequence (DNA): TGCGCCAGCAGCTGGACCCTAGCGGGAGGGTCAGATACGCAGTATTTT. Amino acids: CASSWTLAGGSDTQYF.

The V gene is TRBV9, the J gene TRBJ1-5; the D gene is possibly TRBD1 (5 bases). V lost 0 bases and J lost 4, with 14 bases in between. Germline CDR1 is SGDLS and CDR2 is YYNGEE. This CDR3 has 16 residues. The CDR3 DNA sequence: TGTGCCAGCAGCGTAGGGGTGGCGGGGGAAAATCAGCCCCAGCATTTT. It translates to CASSVGVAGENQPQHF.

The rearrangement uses TRBV18 and TRBJ1-4; D is possibly TRBD1 (5 bases). Germline V gene lookup returns CDR1 KGHSH and CDR2 LQKENI. The length of the CDR3 is 14 residues. V lost 10 bases to trimming and J lost 4 bases, with 16 bases between them. Here the CDR3 DNA reads TGTGCCACAAATACCGGGACTGTTAATGAAAAACTGTTTTTT. It codes for CATNTGTVNEKLFF.

As DNA, the CDR3 is TGTGCCAGCGGTCCCGGACTAGCGGGGGGCGAGCAGTTCTTC. Protein product: CASGPGLAGGEQFF. The V gene is TRBV2, the J gene TRBJ2-1; 14 bases match TRBD2. The length of the CDR3 is 14 residues. After removal of 8 bases from V and 10 bases from J, the junction contained 7 bases not matched to a gene. Germline V CDR1 and CDR2: SNHLY, FYNNEI.

V gene TRBV4-1 combines with J gene TRBJ1-2; D is undetermined. Germline V CDR1 and CDR2: MGHRA, YSYEKL. The CDR3 runs to 12 residues. V was trimmed by 0 bases and J by 3 bases, leaving 2 bases between them. CDR3 sequence: CASSQDYYGYTF. In DNA form, the CDR3 reads TGCGCCAGCAGCCAAGACTACTATGGCTACACCTTC.

The chain combines TRBV6-5 with TRBJ2-7, with D tentatively TRBD2 (5 bases). The germline V gene has CDR1 MNHEY and CDR2 SVGAGI. The length of the CDR3 is 15 residues. V lost 1 base and J 5 bases, leaving 15 bases between the germline ends. CDR3 DNA sequence: TGTGCCAGCAGTTACTGGGATGGCGGGCAAAACGAGCAGTACTTC. Translation: CASSYWDGGQNEQYF.